This record looks at one TCR beta chain sequence and its context. The data were obtained in a study of T cell changes during pregnancy in multiple sclerosis. This CDR3 has 18 residues. Trimming shortened V by 1 base and J by 5 bases, and 21 bases separated the two germline ends. Profiled with immunoSEQ multiplex PCR; TCRdb holds only in-frame clones, not every one. The data contain around 130,000 clones, roughly 95% of them singletons. This specimen consisted of peripheral blood, obtained after pregnancy. This chain connects TRBV23-1 to TRBJ2-1, with D tentatively TRBD1 (6 bases). TRBV23-1 is an ORF for which the function is uncertain. The source is a female donor with multiple sclerosis, enrolled in a pregnancy study. CDR3 region: CASSQLRQGCVDHNEQFF. The CDR3 region has the DNA TGCGCCAGCAGTCAATTGAGGCAGGGGTGTGTAGACCACAATGAGCAGTTCTTC.